The source of this TCR beta chain is a study of cytotoxic CD8 clonotypes in ibrutinib-treated CLL. Looking at the study overall: Timing of response sample collection was a median about twelve months after treatment start, with a range of 6 to 36.

A remark on this clone: Its cognate antigen is unknown.

Libraries were prepared by immunoSEQ multiplex PCR; TCRdb keeps only in-frame clonotypes and omits some of them. The sample includes 100,000 to 150,000 clones, 70% to 90% of them seen just once. Broader study findings: Clonality correlated strongly with circulating CD8+ T cells and exceeded age-matched healthy donors at baseline.

CDR1 MGHRA and CDR2 YSYEKL come from the germline V gene. V was clipped by 0 bases and J by 0 bases, with 19 bases between them. The CDR3 has 19 residues. The chain uses TRBV4-1 and TRBJ2-3; D tentatively reads TRBD1 or TRBD2 (5 bases each). The specimen comprised PBMCs, sampled after 24 months of ibrutinib treatment. The sequence derives from a human donor with chronic lymphocytic leukemia. The CDR3, as DNA: TGCGCCAGCAGCCAAGAAGCTACCGGGACCTCTACTAGCACAGATACGCAGTATTTT. Its translation: CASSQEATGTSTSTDTQYF.